This is a list of T cell receptor beta chains from one sample in a study of T cell responses to AZD1222 COVID-19 vaccine. Libraries were prepared by immunoSEQ multiplex PCR; TCRdb keeps only in-frame clonotypes and omits some of them. The sample has about 100,000 clones; 88% are singletons. The sample consisted of peripheral blood, taken on day 0 of AZD1222 vaccination. These receptors were taken from an adult in good health. Each CDR3 is given with its conserved first and last residue. D genes are given only for firm matches. Not every row has a clone size; where given, it reads once, few, many or a size class.

length: 15
V: TRBV14
size: NA
D: NA
J: TRBJ1-2
DNA: TGTGCCAGCAGCCAAGATTGGGTCTCCAGCTATGGCTACACCTTC
CDR3: CASSQDWVSSYGYTF

length: 15
V: TRBV5-1
size: NA
D: NA
J: TRBJ2-2
DNA: TGCGCCAGCAGCTTTACAACAGGGAACACCGGGGAGCTGTTTTTT
CDR3: CASSFTTGNTGELFF

length: 16
V: TRBV3-1/TRBV3-2
size: NA
D: NA
J: TRBJ2-5
DNA: TGTGCCAGCAGCCAAGGGGCGACAGTGGGTCTTGAGACCCAGTACTTC
CDR3: CASSQGATVGLETQYF

length: 15
V: TRBV2
size: once
D: NA
J: TRBJ2-1
DNA: TGTGCCAGCAGTGATGGCGGCTCCGTACACAATGAGCAGTTCTTC
CDR3: CASSDGGSVHNEQFF

length: 16
V: TRBV5-1
size: few
D: NA
J: TRBJ2-7
DNA: TGCGCCAGCAGCTTGGCCGAGAGGAGACTTGGGGGCGAGCAGTACTTC
CDR3: CASSLAERRLGGEQYF

length: 15
V: TRBV3-1/TRBV3-2
size: NA
D: TRBD1
J: TRBJ2-7
DNA: TGTGCCAGCAGCCGTGGGGACAGGGGGCCCTACGAGCAGTACTTC
CDR3: CASSRGDRGPYEQYF

length: 15
V: TRBV15
size: NA
D: NA
J: TRBJ1-1
DNA: TGTGCCACCAGCAACAAACTTGGACAGAACACTGAAGCTTTCTTT
CDR3: CATSNKLGQNTEAFF

length: 12
V: TRBV12-3/TRBV12-4
size: NA
D: NA
J: TRBJ2-7
DNA: TGTGCCAGCAGTTTTGGTACCTACGAGCAGTACTTC
CDR3: CASSFGTYEQYF

length: 17
V: TRBV15
size: NA
D: NA
J: TRBJ2-1
DNA: TGTGCCACCAGCAGACCATTAGCGGAAAGCTCCTACAATGAGCAGTTCTTC
CDR3: CATSRPLAESSYNEQFF

length: 16
V: TRBV4-1
size: NA
D: NA
J: TRBJ2-6
DNA: TGCGCCAGCAGCCAAGAGGGAACCTCTGGGGCCAACGTCCTGACTTTC
CDR3: CASSQEGTSGANVLTF

length: 15
V: TRBV5-1
size: NA
D: TRBD2
J: TRBJ2-3
DNA: TGCGCCAGCAGCTTAACTAGCGGGACCACAGATACGCAGTATTTT
CDR3: CASSLTSGTTDTQYF

length: 11
V: TRBV25-1
size: NA
D: NA
J: TRBJ1-2
DNA: TGTGCCAGCAGTGCTTACGATGGCTACACCTTC
CDR3: CASSAYDGYTF

length: 15
V: TRBV5-5
size: NA
D: NA
J: TRBJ1-3
DNA: TGTGCCAGCAGTTCCGGGACATTCACTGGAAACACCATATATTTT
CDR3: CASSSGTFTGNTIYF

length: 17
V: TRBV11-3
size: NA
D: TRBD2
J: TRBJ2-1
DNA: TGTGCCAGCAGCCCTCGTAGGGGACTAGCGGGTAACAATGAGCAGTTCTTC
CDR3: CASSPRRGLAGNNEQFF

length: 15
V: TRBV7-9
size: NA
D: TRBD2
J: TRBJ2-7
DNA: TGTGCCAGCAGCTTGGGTAGCGGGAACTCCTACGAGCAGTACTTC
CDR3: CASSLGSGNSYEQYF

length: 14
V: TRBV19
size: NA
D: NA
J: TRBJ2-1
DNA: TGTGCCAGTAGTAAAGGCGGTTGGTACAATGAGCAGTTCTTC
CDR3: CASSKGGWYNEQFF

length: 16
V: TRBV4-1
size: NA
D: NA
J: TRBJ1-5
DNA: TGCGCCAGCAGCCAAGATCCCGGGACCTACAATCAGCCCCAGCATTTT
CDR3: CASSQDPGTYNQPQHF

length: 15
V: TRBV6-2/TRBV6-3
size: NA
D: NA
J: TRBJ1-2
DNA: TGTGCCAGCAGTTCTCCGGGGGGCACTAACTATGGCTACACCTTC
CDR3: CASSSPGGTNYGYTF

length: 12
V: TRBV12-3/TRBV12-4
size: NA
D: NA
J: TRBJ2-5
DNA: TGTGCCAGCAGCCTTCGGGTGGAGACCCAGTACTTC
CDR3: CASSLRVETQYF

length: 19
V: TRBV7-2
size: NA
D: NA
J: TRBJ2-2
DNA: TGTGCCAGCAGCTTATTGGGTTTTTCAGTCACAGACTATGGCGGGGAGCTGTTTTTT
CDR3: CASSLLGFSVTDYGGELFF

length: 15
V: TRBV7-9
size: NA
D: NA
J: TRBJ2-7
DNA: TGTGCCAGCAGCTTAGAGCAGGGCTTAACCTACGAGCAGTACTTC
CDR3: CASSLEQGLTYEQYF

length: 14
V: TRBV7-9
size: NA
D: NA
J: TRBJ2-3
DNA: TGTGCCAGCAGCTCACGACGGTACACAGATACGCAGTATTTT
CDR3: CASSSRRYTDTQYF

length: 14
V: TRBV5-1
size: NA
D: TRBD1
J: TRBJ1-1
DNA: TGCGCCAGCAGCTCGGACAGGCGGGGCACTGAAGCTTTCTTT
CDR3: CASSSDRRGTEAFF

length: 16
V: TRBV7-9
size: few
D: NA
J: TRBJ1-2
DNA: TGTGCCAGCAGCTTAGCCGACACCCCAGCATCATATGGCTACACCTTC
CDR3: CASSLADTPASYGYTF

length: 13
V: TRBV20-1
size: NA
D: NA
J: TRBJ2-2
DNA: TGCAGTGCTAGTAAGAGGGACACCGGGGAGCTGTTTTTT
CDR3: CSASKRDTGELFF

length: 17
V: TRBV7-8
size: NA
D: TRBD1
J: TRBJ2-7
DNA: TGTGCCAGCAGCTTAGGAAGACAGGGTTTTAGCTCCTACGAGCAGTACTTC
CDR3: CASSLGRQGFSSYEQYF

length: 15
V: TRBV5-1
size: NA
D: NA
J: TRBJ2-2
DNA: TGCGCCAGCAGCTTAGCTCTGGCGGGCACCGGGGAGCTGTTTTTT
CDR3: CASSLALAGTGELFF

length: 14
V: TRBV14
size: NA
D: TRBD2
J: TRBJ2-7
DNA: TGTGCCAGCAGCCAAGCGGGAGGCGTTTACGAGCAGTACTTC
CDR3: CASSQAGGVYEQYF

length: 13
V: TRBV10-3
size: NA
D: NA
J: TRBJ1-1
DNA: TGTGCCATCTCAGGAGTCATGAACACTGAAGCTTTCTTT
CDR3: CAISGVMNTEAFF

length: 15
V: TRBV11-2
size: once
D: NA
J: TRBJ1-5
DNA: TGTGCCAGCAGCTTGCCTGGACGGCGTAATCAGCCCCAGCATTTT
CDR3: CASSLPGRRNQPQHF

length: 16
V: TRBV3-1/TRBV3-2
size: NA
D: TRBD2
J: TRBJ2-1
DNA: TGTGCCAGCAGCCAAGCTCTTAGCGGGAGGTACAATGAGCAGTTCTTC
CDR3: CASSQALSGRYNEQFF

length: 15
V: TRBV6-1
size: many
D: NA
J: TRBJ2-3
DNA: TGTGCCAGCAGTGAAGCGGACAGCCCCACAGATACGCAGTATTTT
CDR3: CASSEADSPTDTQYF

length: 15
V: TRBV6-5
size: NA
D: NA
J: TRBJ2-7
DNA: TGTGCCAGCAGTTACTCCCCCGGAGCCTCCTACGAGCAGTACTTC
CDR3: CASSYSPGASYEQYF

length: 16
V: TRBV25-1
size: NA
D: TRBD2
J: TRBJ2-7
DNA: TGTGCCAGCAGTGAATTGCGGGAGTCCCTCCACTACGAGCAGTACTTC
CDR3: CASSELRESLHYEQYF

length: 13
V: TRBV7-2
size: NA
D: NA
J: TRBJ2-7
DNA: TGTGCCAGCGGATGGGCAGCCTCCTACGAGCAGTACTTC
CDR3: CASGWAASYEQYF

length: 15
V: TRBV2
size: NA
D: TRBD2
J: TRBJ2-1
DNA: TGTGCCAGCAGTGGGCTAGCGGGAGGAAACAATGAGCAGTTCTTC
CDR3: CASSGLAGGNNEQFF

length: 16
V: TRBV2
size: once
D: NA
J: TRBJ1-1
DNA: TGTGCCAGCAGCTCAGGGGACGGATTCATGAACACTGAAGCTTTCTTT
CDR3: CASSSGDGFMNTEAFF

length: 12
V: TRBV11-2
size: NA
D: NA
J: TRBJ1-1
DNA: TGTGCCAGCAGCTTAGATCTTTCTGAAGCTTTCTTT
CDR3: CASSLDLSEAFF

length: 12
V: TRBV28
size: NA
D: NA
J: TRBJ2-7
DNA: TGTGCCAGCAGTTTAACCCTACGCGAGCAGTACTTC
CDR3: CASSLTLREQYF

length: 19
V: TRBV7-2
size: NA
D: TRBD2
J: TRBJ2-6
DNA: TGTGCCAGCAGCCGTGCTAGCGGGCCCAAACTTTCTGGGGCCAACGTCCTGACTTTC
CDR3: CASSRASGPKLSGANVLTF

length: 16
V: TRBV2
size: NA
D: TRBD1
J: TRBJ2-4
DNA: TGTGCCAGCGGACCTGGACAGGGGCAGGCCAAAAACATTCAGTACTTC
CDR3: CASGPGQGQAKNIQYF

length: 15
V: TRBV7-2
size: NA
D: NA
J: TRBJ2-1
DNA: TGTGCCAGCAGCTTAGAGGGGGGGCTACTGACTCCCCCGTTCTTC
CDR3: CASSLEGGLLTPPFF

length: 14
V: TRBV3-1/TRBV3-2
size: NA
D: NA
J: TRBJ2-3
DNA: TGTGCCAGCAGCCGCCGGACTAGCACAGATACGCAGTATTTT
CDR3: CASSRRTSTDTQYF

length: 15
V: TRBV28
size: NA
D: NA
J: TRBJ2-7
DNA: TGTGCCAGCAGTCCCCCTGGAGGGGGATACTACGAGCAGTACTTC
CDR3: CASSPPGGGYYEQYF